What follows are 20 T cell receptor beta chains derived from one specimen sequenced in a study of T-cell reconstitution after alpha-beta-depleted transplantation in children. Unique molecular identifiers were incorporated into the prepared TCRbeta library. TCRdb used MiXCR to reprocess the PCR reads, holding one entry per CDR3 protein. The profile shows around 800,000 distinct CDR3 sequences, less than 20% of them singletons. The specimen comprised PBMCs, mostly from graft donor cells, sampled 360 days after TCRalphabeta/CD19-depleted stem cell transplant. The receptors were sampled from a male patient aged 5 to 17 who had a stem cell transplant for acute lymphoblastic leukemia, so the T cells may come from the graft donor.

This clonotype was seen more than once but under ten times. The genes are TRBV3-1 and TRBJ2-7; either TRBD1 or TRBD2 may supply D (5 bases each). The CDR3 length is 15 residues. Germline loops: CDR1 LGHDT, CDR2 YNNKEL (reference sequence). Trimming pared 1 base from V and 5 bases from J, leaving 15 bases between. The CDR3 protein is CASSQGGRVRDEQYF. CDR3 sequence (DNA): TGTGCCAGCAGCCAAGGGGGGAGAGTACGGGACGAGCAGTACTTC.

This clonotype has only a few counts. This sequence joins TRBV10-3 and TRBJ2-3; 7 positions agree with TRBD1. The CDR3 is made up of 15 amino acids. Per germline, CDR1 ENHRY and CDR2 SYGVKD. The junction had 7 bases not matched to a gene; V was cut back by 7 bases and J by 0 bases. DNA for the CDR3: TGTGCCATCACCCCTAGACAGGGCAGCACAGATACGCAGTATTTT. It encodes CAITPRQGSTDTQYF.

V gene TRBV10-1 combines with J gene TRBJ2-5; D may be TRBD1 or TRBD2 (6 bases each). CDR3 size: 12 residues. CDR1 WNHNN and CDR2 SYGVQD come from the germline V gene (reference sequence). Trimming pared 10 bases from V and 9 bases from J, leaving 18 bases between. The CDR3 coding sequence is TGCGCCACCGGACAGTTGGGGGAGGCCCAGTACTTC. Its translation is CATGQLGEAQYF.

The chain employs TRBV3-1 and TRBJ2-1; D is perhaps TRBD1 (5 bases). The CDR3 spans 12 residues. CDR1 and CDR2 (germline): LGHDT, YNNKEL (reference sequence). V lost 1 base to trimming and J lost 11 bases, with 9 bases between them. The CDR3 DNA reads as TGTGCCAGCAGCCAAGGCCAGGGTAAGCAGTTCTTC. This gives the protein CASSQGQGKQFF.

This clonotype was seen many times. This chain connects TRBV5-5 to TRBJ2-7; D unresolved. This CDR3 contains 14 residues. V was cut by 1 base and J by 2 bases, with 10 bases left in between. Looked up from germline, CDR1 is SGHKS and CDR2 is YYEKEE (reference sequence). CDR3 region: CASSLPQDTYEQYF. The CDR3 region has the DNA TGTGCCAGCAGCTTGCCCCAGGATACCTACGAGCAGTACTTC.

The chain uses TRBV5-6 and TRBJ2-7; 8 bases match TRBD1. Germline V gene lookup returns CDR1 SGHDT and CDR2 YYEEEE. V shed 2 bases, J shed 5 bases, and the junction held 6 bases outside the gene matches. This CDR3 is built from 14 residues. CDR3 sequence reads: CASSFGTGGDEQYF. For the CDR3, the DNA is TGTGCCAGCAGCTTTGGGACAGGAGGAGACGAGCAGTACTTC.

The V call is TRBV6-1, the J call TRBJ2-2; D gene unclear. The CDR3 has 18 residues. Trimming shortened V by 5 bases and J by 6 bases, and 25 bases separated the two germline ends. Germline V gives CDR1 MNHNS, CDR2 SASEGT. CDR3 protein: CASSPRFNNHLGAGELFF. CDR3 sequence (DNA): TGTGCCAGCAGTCCACGATTCAACAATCACCTAGGCGCCGGGGAGCTGTTTTTT.

This clonotype was observed at least ten times. J is TRBJ2-1 and V is TRBV2, with 14 bases aligning to TRBD2. The V and J ends lost 10 bases and 5 bases, in that order; junction bases with no gene match: 7. The CDR3 contains 15 residues. The germline V gene has CDR1 SNHLY and CDR2 FYNNEI. CDR3 sequence reads: CATGTSGRRNNEQFF. DNA of the CDR3: TGTGCCACGGGGACTAGCGGGAGAAGGAACAATGAGCAGTTCTTC. The variable domain in full, with the rest retrieved from reference TRBV2 and TRBJ2-1, is EPEVTQTPSHQVTQMGQEVILRCVPISNHLYFYWYRQILGQKVEFLVSFYNNEISEKSEIFDDQFSVERPDGSNFTLKIRSTKLEDSAMYFCATGTSGRRNNEQFFGPGTRLTVL.

This clonotype was seen repeatedly, ten times or more. J is TRBJ2-2 and V is TRBV7-2; D may be TRBD2 (5 bases). Germline CDR1 and CDR2: SGHTA and FQGNSA. CDR3 length: 15 amino acids. V was clipped by 5 bases and J by 1 base, with 11 bases between them. The CDR3 sequence: CASSGSGRNTGELFF. The CDR3 coding sequence is TGTGCCAGCAGCGGCAGCGGACGGAACACCGGGGAGCTGTTTTTT. The variable domain in full, completed from reference TRBV7-2 and TRBJ2-2, reads GAGVSQSPSNKVTEKGKDVELRCDPISGHTALYWYRQSLGQGLEFLIYFQGNSAPDKSGLPSDRFSAERTGGSVSTLTIQRTQQEDSAVYLCASSGSGRNTGELFFGEGSRLTVL.

In its sample, this clonotype was seen a few times. This rearrangement joins TRBV6-2 or TRBV6-3 to TRBJ1-5, with TRBD1 as a possible D gene (6 bases). Germline CDR1 MNHEY, CDR2 SVGEGT. Trimming shortened V by 0 bases and J by 0 bases, and 12 bases separated the two germline ends. This CDR3 comprises 17 residues. CDR3 DNA sequence: TGTGCCAGCAGTTACTCGACAGGACTTTATAGCAATCAGCCCCAGCATTTT. Translated, it gives CASSYSTGLYSNQPQHF.

This clonotype has more than one count but fewer than ten. The rearrangement links TRBV5-1 to TRBJ1-1, with no clear D. V was cut by 4 bases and J by 1 base, with 11 bases left in between. This CDR3 has 14 amino acids. The germline V gene has CDR1 SGHRS and CDR2 YFSETQ. The CDR3, as DNA: TGCGCCAGCAGCGCCCGGTCAGGGAACACTGAAGCTTTCTTT. It encodes CASSARSGNTEAFF. Supplemented by reference TRBV5-1 and TRBJ1-1, the full variable domain reads KAGVTQTPRYLIKTRGQQVTLSCSPISGHRSVSWYQQTPGQGLQFLFEYFSETQRNKGNFPGRFSGRQFSNSRSEMNVSTLELGDSALYLCASSARSGNTEAFFGQGTRLTVV.

The rearrangement uses TRBV5-1 and TRBJ1-4; D gene unclear. Trimming shortened V by 0 bases and J by 10 bases, and 16 bases separated the two germline ends. Germline V lookup: CDR1 SGHRS, CDR2 YFSETQ. This CDR3 spans 15 amino acids. CDR3 DNA sequence: TGCGCCAGCAGCTTGGCTAGGACGCACTTCGGAAAACTGTTTTTT. This sequence encodes CASSLARTHFGKLFF.

This clonotype has a handful of counts. This chain joins TRBV6-2 or TRBV6-3 and TRBJ2-3; 7 bases agree with TRBD1. V gave up 6 bases and J gave up 1 base; unmatched junction bases: 7. The CDR3 length is 15 residues. CDR1 and CDR2 (germline): MNHEY, SVGEGT. CDR3 region: CASRTTGMGTDTQYF. The CDR3, as DNA: TGTGCCAGCAGGACGACAGGGATGGGCACAGATACGCAGTATTTT.

This clonotype was counted a few times. The V gene is TRBV12-3 or TRBV12-4, the J gene TRBJ2-5; 10 nucleotides match TRBD2. The CDR3 is made up of 15 amino acids. Losses at the gene ends were 6 bases for V and 3 bases for J; bases not matched to a gene: 7. CDR3 DNA sequence: TGTGCCAGCAGCTCAGGAGCGGGAGGGGAAGAGACCCAGTACTTC. Its translation is CASSSGAGGEETQYF.

This clonotype was recorded a few times. The chain recombines TRBV9 with TRBJ2-7; D is uncertain. V dropped 0 bases and J dropped 2 bases, with 9 bases sitting between them. In germline, CDR1 is SGDLS, CDR2 YYNGEE. The CDR3 loop spans 14 amino acids. The CDR3 spells CASSVGISAYEQYF. The CDR3 coding sequence is TGTGCCAGCAGCGTAGGGATCAGCGCCTACGAGCAGTACTTC.

The chain links TRBV11-2 to TRBJ2-1, with TRBD2 identical over 9 bases. This CDR3 spans 17 amino acids. Per the germline V gene, CDR1 is SGHAT and CDR2 is FQNNGV. The V gene end was trimmed by 8 bases and the J gene end by 3 bases; junction bases not matched to a gene: 14. DNA of the CDR3: TGTGCCAGCCTGGGACTAGCTCTACATACCCTCTACAATGAGCAGTTCTTC. This gives the protein CASLGLALHTLYNEQFF.

This clonotype was counted between two and nine times. The rearrangement joins TRBV3-1 to TRBJ1-1; no clear D gene. Germline CDR1 is LGHDT and CDR2 is YNNKEL (reference sequence). Trimming cost V 1 base and J 1 base, with 10 bases left between them. The CDR3 consists of 15 residues. The CDR3 region is CASSQGETRNTEAFF. The CDR3 DNA sequence: TGTGCCAGCAGCCAAGGGGAAACTCGGAACACTGAAGCTTTCTTT. The variable domain in full, completed from reference TRBV3-1 and TRBJ1-1, reads DTAVSQTPKYLVTQMGNDKSIKCEQNLGHDTMYWYKQDSKKFLKIMFSYNNKELIINETVPNRFSPKSPDKAHLNLHINSLELGDSAVYFCASSQGETRNTEAFFGQGTRLTVV.

This clonotype appeared a few times. This rearrangement joins TRBV7-9 to TRBJ2-7; D is undetermined. CDR1 and CDR2 from the germline V gene are SEHNR and FQNEAQ (reference sequence). This CDR3 spans 13 amino acids. V lost 1 base and J 7 bases, leaving 11 bases between the germline ends. CDR3 protein: CASSLDPRGEQYF. In nucleotides, the CDR3 is TGTGCCAGCAGCTTAGACCCCCGAGGTGAGCAGTACTTC.

This clonotype was seen more than once but under ten times. This sequence joins TRBV10-2 and TRBJ1-1; D perhaps matches TRBD1 (5 bases). Germline V gene sequence: CDR1 WSHSY, CDR2 SAAADI. V was clipped by 9 bases and J by 8 bases, with 22 bases between them. The CDR3 length is 14 residues. CDR3 sequence: CASALQTPTAEAFF. Written as DNA, the CDR3 is TGCGCCAGTGCACTCCAGACCCCGACAGCCGAAGCTTTCTTT.

This chain connects TRBV5-6 to TRBJ2-7, with TRBD2 matching over 9 bases. After removal of 4 bases from V and 3 bases from J, the junction contained 5 bases not matched to a gene. Germline CDR1 and CDR2: SGHDT and YYEEEE. There are 14 residues in the CDR3. The chain's CDR3 is CASSAGGEDYEQYF. In nucleotides, the CDR3 is TGTGCCAGCAGCGCGGGAGGGGAGGACTACGAGCAGTACTTC.